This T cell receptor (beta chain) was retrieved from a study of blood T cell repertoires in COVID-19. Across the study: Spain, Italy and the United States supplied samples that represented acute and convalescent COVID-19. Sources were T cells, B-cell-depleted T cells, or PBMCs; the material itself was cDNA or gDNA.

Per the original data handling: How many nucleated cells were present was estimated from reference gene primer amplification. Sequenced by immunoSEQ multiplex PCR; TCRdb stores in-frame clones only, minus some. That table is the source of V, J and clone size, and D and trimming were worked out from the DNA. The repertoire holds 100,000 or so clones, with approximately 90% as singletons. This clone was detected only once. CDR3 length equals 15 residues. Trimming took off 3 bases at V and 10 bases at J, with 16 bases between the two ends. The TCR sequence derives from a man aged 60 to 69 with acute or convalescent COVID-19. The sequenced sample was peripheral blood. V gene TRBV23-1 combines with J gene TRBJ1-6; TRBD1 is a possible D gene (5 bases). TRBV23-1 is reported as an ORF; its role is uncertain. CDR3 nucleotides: TGCGCCAGCAGTCATGGGGCTGGAGGGCTATCACCCCTCCACTTT. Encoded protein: CASSHGAGGLSPLHF.